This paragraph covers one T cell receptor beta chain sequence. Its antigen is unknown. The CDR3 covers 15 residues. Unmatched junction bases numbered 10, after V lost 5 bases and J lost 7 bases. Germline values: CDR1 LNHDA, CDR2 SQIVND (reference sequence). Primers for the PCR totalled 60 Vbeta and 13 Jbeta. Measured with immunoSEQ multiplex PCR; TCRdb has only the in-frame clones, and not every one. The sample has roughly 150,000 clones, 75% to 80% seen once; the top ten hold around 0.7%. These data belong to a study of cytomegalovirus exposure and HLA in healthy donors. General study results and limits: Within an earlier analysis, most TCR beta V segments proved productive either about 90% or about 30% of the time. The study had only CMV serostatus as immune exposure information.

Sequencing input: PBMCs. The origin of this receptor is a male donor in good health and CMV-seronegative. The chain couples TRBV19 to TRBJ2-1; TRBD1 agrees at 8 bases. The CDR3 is CASSAQGAEWNEQFF. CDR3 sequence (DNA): TGTGCCAGTAGTGCTCAGGGGGCTGAATGGAATGAGCAGTTCTTC.